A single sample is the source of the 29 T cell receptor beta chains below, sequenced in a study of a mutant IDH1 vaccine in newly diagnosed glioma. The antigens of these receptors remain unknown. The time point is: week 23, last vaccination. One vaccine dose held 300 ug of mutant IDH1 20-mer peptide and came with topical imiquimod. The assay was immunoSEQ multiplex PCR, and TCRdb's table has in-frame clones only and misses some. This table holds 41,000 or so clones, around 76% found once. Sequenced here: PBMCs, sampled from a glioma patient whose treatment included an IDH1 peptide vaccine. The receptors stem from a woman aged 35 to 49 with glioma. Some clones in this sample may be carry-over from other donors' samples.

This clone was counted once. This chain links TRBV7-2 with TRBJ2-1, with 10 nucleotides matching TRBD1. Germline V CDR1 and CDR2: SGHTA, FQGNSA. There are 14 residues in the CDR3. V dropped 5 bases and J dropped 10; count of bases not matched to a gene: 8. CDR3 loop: CASSPRQGAGEQFF. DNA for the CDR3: TGTGCCAGCAGCCCTCGACAGGGGGCGGGAGAGCAGTTCTTC.

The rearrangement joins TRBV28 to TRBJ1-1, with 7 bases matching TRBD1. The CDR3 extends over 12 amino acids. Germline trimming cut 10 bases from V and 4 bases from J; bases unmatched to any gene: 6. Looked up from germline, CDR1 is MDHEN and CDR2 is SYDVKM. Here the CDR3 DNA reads TGTGCCACCCTGGGACAGCGCACTGAAGCTTTCTTT. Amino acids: CATLGQRTEAFF.

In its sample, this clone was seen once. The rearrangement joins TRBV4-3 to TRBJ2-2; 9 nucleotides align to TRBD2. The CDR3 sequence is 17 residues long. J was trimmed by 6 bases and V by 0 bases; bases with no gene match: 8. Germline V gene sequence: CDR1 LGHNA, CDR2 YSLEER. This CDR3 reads CASSQDSGGRGSGELFF. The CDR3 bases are TGCGCCAGCAGCCAAGATTCAGGCGGGAGGGGTTCCGGGGAGCTGTTTTTT.

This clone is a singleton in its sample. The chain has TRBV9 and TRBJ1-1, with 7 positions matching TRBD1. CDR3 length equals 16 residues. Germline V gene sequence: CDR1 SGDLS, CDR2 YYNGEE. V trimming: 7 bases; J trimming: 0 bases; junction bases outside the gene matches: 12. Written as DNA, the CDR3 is TGTGCCAGCGGCCCCGGACAGGTACTCATGAACACTGAAGCTTTCTTT. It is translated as CASGPGQVLMNTEAFF.

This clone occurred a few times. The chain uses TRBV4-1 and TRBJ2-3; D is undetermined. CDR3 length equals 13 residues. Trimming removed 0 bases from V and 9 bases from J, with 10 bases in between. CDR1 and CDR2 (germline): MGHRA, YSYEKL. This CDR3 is CASSQDTQNTQYF. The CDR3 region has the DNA TGCGCCAGCAGCCAAGATACCCAGAACACGCAGTATTTT.

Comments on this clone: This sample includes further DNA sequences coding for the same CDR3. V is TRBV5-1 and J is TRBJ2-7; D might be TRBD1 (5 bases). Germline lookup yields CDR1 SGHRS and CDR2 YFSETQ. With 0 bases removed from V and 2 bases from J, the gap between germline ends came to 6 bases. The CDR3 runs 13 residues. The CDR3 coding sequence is TGCGCCAGCAGCTTGGAAGGGGCCTACGAGCAGTACTTC. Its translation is CASSLEGAYEQYF.

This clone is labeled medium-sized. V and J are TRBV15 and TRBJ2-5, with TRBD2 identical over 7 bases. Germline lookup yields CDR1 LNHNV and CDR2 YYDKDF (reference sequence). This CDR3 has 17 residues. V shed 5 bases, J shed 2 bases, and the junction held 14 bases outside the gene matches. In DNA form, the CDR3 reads TGTGCCACCAGCGGGACGCCCGGGACTACGTTACAAGAGACCCAGTACTTC. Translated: CATSGTPGTTLQETQYF.

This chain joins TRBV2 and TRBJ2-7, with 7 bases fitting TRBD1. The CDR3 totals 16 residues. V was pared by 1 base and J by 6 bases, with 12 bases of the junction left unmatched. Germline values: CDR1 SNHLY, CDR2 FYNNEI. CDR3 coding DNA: TGTGCCAGCAGTGAAGTTACATTTGGAGACAGGGCCGAGCAGTACTTC. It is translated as CASSEVTFGDRAEQYF. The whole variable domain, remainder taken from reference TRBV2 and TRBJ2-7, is EPEVTQTPSHQVTQMGQEVILRCVPISNHLYFYWYRQILGQKVEFLVSFYNNEISEKSEIFDDQFSVERPDGSNFTLKIRSTKLEDSAMYFCASSEVTFGDRAEQYFGPGTRLTVT.

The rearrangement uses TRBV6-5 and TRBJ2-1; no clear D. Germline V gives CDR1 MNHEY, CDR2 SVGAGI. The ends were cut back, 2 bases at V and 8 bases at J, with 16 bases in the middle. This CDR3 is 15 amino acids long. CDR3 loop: CASSYILAGSDEQFF. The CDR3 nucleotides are TGTGCCAGCAGTTACATCTTAGCCGGTTCGGATGAGCAGTTCTTC.

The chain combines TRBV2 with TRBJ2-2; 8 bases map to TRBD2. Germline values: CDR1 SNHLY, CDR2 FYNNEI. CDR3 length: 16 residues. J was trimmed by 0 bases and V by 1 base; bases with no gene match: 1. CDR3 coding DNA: TGTGCCAGCAGTGAAGAGGGACTAGCGAACACCGGGGAGCTGTTTTTT. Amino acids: CASSEEGLANTGELFF. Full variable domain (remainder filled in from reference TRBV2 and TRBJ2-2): EPEVTQTPSHQVTQMGQEVILRCVPISNHLYFYWYRQILGQKVEFLVSFYNNEISEKSEIFDDQFSVERPDGSNFTLKIRSTKLEDSAMYFCASSEEGLANTGELFFGEGSRLTVL.

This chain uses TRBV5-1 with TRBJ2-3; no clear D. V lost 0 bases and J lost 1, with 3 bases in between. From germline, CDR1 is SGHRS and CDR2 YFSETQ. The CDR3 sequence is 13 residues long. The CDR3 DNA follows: TGCGCCAGCAGCTTGGTGGGCACAGATACGCAGTATTTT. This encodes CASSLVGTDTQYF.

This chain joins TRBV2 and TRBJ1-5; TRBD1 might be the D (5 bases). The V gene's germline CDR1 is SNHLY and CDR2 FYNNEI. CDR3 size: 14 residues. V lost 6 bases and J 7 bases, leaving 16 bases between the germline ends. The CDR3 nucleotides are TGTGCCAGCAGGGAACCAGGGAGTCGCCAGCCCCAGCATTTT. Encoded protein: CASREPGSRQPQHF.

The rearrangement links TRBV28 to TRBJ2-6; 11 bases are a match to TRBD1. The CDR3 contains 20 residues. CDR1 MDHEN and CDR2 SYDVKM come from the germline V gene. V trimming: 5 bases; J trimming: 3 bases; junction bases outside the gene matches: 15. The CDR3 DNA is TGTGCCAGCAGTCCCCCCCGTCGGACAGGGGGCGCTGGTGGGGCCAACGTCCTGACTTTC. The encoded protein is CASSPPRRTGGAGGANVLTF.

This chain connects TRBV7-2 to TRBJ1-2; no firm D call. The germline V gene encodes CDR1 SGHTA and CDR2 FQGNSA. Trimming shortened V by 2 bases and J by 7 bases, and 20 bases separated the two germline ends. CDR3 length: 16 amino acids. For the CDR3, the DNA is TGTGCCAGCAGCTTAATGACGGATCCCCGCTGGAGTGGCTACACCTTC. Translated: CASSLMTDPRWSGYTF.

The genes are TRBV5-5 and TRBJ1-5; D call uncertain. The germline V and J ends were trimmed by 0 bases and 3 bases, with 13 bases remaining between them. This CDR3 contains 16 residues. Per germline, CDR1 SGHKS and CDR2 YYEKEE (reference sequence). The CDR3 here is CASSLDLVRTNQPQHF. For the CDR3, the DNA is TGTGCCAGCAGCTTGGACCTTGTCAGAACCAATCAGCCCCAGCATTTT.

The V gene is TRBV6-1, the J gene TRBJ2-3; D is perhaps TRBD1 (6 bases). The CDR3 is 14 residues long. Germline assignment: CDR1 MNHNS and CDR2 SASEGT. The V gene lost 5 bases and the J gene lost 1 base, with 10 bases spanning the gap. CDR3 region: CASSSRQGTDTQYF. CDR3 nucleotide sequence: TGTGCCAGCAGTTCTAGACAGGGCACAGATACGCAGTATTTT.

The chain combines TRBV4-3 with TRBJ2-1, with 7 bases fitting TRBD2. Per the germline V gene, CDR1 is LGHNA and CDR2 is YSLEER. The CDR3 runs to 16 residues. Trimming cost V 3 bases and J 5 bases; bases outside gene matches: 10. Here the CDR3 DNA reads TGCGCCAGCAGCCACTTACTAGCGAGGATTCACAATGAGCAGTTCTTC. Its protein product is CASSHLLARIHNEQFF.

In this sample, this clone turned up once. DNA of the CDR3: TGTGCCAGCAGCCCTTTAGCTGGCACAGATACGCAGTATTTT. It yields the protein CASSPLAGTDTQYF. This chain joins TRBV4-2 and TRBJ2-3; no definite D call. Trimming took 4 bases from V and 1 from J, leaving 9 bases between them. The CDR3 extends over 14 amino acids. The germline V gene encodes CDR1 LGHNA and CDR2 YNFKEQ.

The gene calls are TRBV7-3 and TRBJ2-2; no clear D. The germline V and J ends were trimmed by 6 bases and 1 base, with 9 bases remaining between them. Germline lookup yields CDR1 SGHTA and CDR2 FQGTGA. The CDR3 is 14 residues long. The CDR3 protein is CASRDPENTGELFF. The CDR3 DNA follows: TGTGCCAGCAGGGACCCCGAGAACACCGGGGAGCTGTTTTTT.

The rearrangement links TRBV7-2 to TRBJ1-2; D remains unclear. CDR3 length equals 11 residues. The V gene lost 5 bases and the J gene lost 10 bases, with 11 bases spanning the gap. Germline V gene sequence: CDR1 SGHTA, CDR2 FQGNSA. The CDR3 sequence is CASSLYKDYTF. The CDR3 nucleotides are TGTGCCAGCAGCCTCTACAAGGACTACACCTTC. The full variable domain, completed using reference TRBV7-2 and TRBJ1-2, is GAGVSQSPSNKVTEKGKDVELRCDPISGHTALYWYRQSLGQGLEFLIYFQGNSAPDKSGLPSDRFSAERTGGSVSTLTIQRTQQEDSAVYLCASSLYKDYTFGSGTRLTVV.

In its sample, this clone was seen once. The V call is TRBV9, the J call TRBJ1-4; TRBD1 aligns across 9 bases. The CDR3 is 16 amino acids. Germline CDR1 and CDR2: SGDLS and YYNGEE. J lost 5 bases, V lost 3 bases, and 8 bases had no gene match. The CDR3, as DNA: TGTGCCAGCAGCGCCCCAGAAGGGACAGGGAATGAAAAACTGTTTTTT. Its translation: CASSAPEGTGNEKLFF.

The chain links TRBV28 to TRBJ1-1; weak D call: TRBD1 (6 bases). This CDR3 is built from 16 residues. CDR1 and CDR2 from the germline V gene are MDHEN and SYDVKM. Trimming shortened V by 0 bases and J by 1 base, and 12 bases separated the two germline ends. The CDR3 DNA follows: TGTGCCAGCAGTTTATGGGGACACCTACCGAACACTGAAGCTTTCTTT. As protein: CASSLWGHLPNTEAFF.

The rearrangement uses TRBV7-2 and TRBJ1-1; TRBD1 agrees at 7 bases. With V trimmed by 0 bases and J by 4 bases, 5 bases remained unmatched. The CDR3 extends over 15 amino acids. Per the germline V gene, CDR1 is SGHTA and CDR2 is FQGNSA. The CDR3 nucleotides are TGTGCCAGCAGCTTAGCAGACAGGGTTACCACTGAAGCTTTCTTT. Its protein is CASSLADRVTTEAFF.

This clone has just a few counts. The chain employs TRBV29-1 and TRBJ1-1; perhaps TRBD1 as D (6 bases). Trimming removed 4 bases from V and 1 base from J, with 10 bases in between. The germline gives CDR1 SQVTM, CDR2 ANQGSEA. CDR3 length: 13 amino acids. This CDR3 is CSVVGDKNTEAFF. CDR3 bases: TGCAGCGTTGTAGGGGACAAGAACACTGAAGCTTTCTTT.

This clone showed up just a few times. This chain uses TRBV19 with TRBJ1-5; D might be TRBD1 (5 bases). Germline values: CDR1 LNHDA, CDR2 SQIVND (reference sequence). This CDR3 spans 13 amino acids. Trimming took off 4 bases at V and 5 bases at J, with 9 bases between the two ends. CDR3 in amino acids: CASSTQQDQPQHF. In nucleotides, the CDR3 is TGTGCCAGTAGTACTCAACAGGATCAGCCCCAGCATTTT.

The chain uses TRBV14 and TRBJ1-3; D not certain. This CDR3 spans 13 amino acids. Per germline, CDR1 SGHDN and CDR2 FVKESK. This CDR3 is CASGREAGNTIYF. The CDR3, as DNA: TGTGCAAGCGGTCGGGAGGCTGGAAACACCATATATTTT.

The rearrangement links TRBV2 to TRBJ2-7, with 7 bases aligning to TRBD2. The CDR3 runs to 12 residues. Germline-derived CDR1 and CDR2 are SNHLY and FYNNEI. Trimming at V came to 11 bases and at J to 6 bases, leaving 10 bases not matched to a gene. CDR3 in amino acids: CARERDRGEQYF. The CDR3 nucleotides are TGTGCCCGTGAGCGGGACCGAGGCGAGCAGTACTTC.

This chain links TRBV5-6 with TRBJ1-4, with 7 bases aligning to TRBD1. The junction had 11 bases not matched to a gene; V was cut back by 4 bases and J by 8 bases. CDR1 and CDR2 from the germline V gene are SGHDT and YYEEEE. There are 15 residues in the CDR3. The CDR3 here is CASSDTGVQGEKLFF. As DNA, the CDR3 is TGTGCCAGCAGCGATACAGGGGTTCAAGGGGAAAAACTGTTTTTT.

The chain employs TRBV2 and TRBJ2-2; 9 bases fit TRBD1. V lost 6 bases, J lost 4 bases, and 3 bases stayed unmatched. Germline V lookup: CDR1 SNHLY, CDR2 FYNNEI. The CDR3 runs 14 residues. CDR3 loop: CASRGQGFTGELFF. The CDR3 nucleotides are TGTGCCAGCAGGGGACAGGGATTCACCGGGGAGCTGTTTTTT.